The TCR beta chain described here comes from a study of blood T cell repertoires in COVID-19. Profiling relied on immunoSEQ multiplex PCR, and the TCRdb table lists in-frame clones only, not all of them. The sample records about 120,000 clones, over 75% being singletons. Germline CDR1 reads SEHNR; CDR2 reads FQNEAQ (reference sequence). The germline V and J ends were trimmed by 5 bases and 11 bases, with 15 bases remaining between them. This CDR3 spans 12 amino acids. The chain couples TRBV7-9 to TRBJ1-1, with D unclear. The receptor comes from a man in his 70s with active or convalescent COVID-19. Material: peripheral blood. In nucleotides, the CDR3 is TGTGCCAGCAGCGAAGCGGCAGGTGGGGCTTTCTTT. Translated: CASSEAAGGAFF. Supplemented by reference TRBV7-9 and TRBJ1-1, the full variable domain reads DTGVSQNPRHKITKRGQNVTFRCDPISEHNRLYWYRQTLGQGPEFLTYFQNEAQLEKSRLLSDRFSAERPKGSFSTLEIQRTEQGDSAMYLCASSEAAGGAFFGQGTRLTVV.